This T cell receptor beta chain was captured by sequencing in a study of OX40 agonist ivuxolimab in advanced cancers. Study details: Those treated in dose escalation had hepatocellular carcinoma, melanoma, renal cell cancer or head and neck cancer.

The V gene's germline CDR1 is SGHVS and CDR2 FNYEAQ. V lost 4 bases, J lost 9 bases, and 4 bases stayed unmatched. CDR3 length: 14 amino acids. Worth noting for this clone: Its antigen remains unknown.

The repertoire was sequenced with immunoSEQ multiplex PCR; TCRdb's copy has only in-frame clones and lacks some. The table lists 70,000 to 85,000 clones, approximately 83% of them singletons. Regarding the study as a whole: Among expanded peripheral T cells, antigen specificity went undetermined.

This TCR came from an adult with an advanced solid tumor such as melanoma, head and neck, liver or kidney cancer. The specimen was CD4+ or CD8+ T cells sorted from blood, collected in a trial of the OX40 agonist ivuxolimab. The rearrangement links TRBV7-6 to TRBJ2-1, with TRBD2 matching 12 bases. The CDR3 coding sequence is TGTGCCAGCAGCTCGCTAGCGGGAGGGAGTGAGCAGTTCTTC. Protein sequence: CASSSLAGGSEQFF. Drawing the rest from reference TRBV7-6 and TRBJ2-1, the complete variable domain is GAGVSQSPRYKVTKRGQDVALRCDPISGHVSLYWYRQALGQGPEFLTYFNYEAQQDKSGLPNDRFSAERPEGSISTLTIQRTEQRDSAMYRCASSSLAGGSEQFFGPGTRLTVL.